Listed below are T cell receptor beta chains from one sample, sequenced in a study of Ad26.COV2.S vaccination and SARS-CoV-2 variants. Here immunoSEQ multiplex PCR was the method, and the copy in TCRdb shows in-frame clones only, minus some. Of roughly 410,000 clones in the sample, around four fifths are singletons; the top ten hold nearly 7.5%. The sequencing here drew on peripheral blood, taken in a trial of Ad26.COV2.S vaccine versus placebo. The receptors come from a person aged 18-65 years who received the Ad26.COV2.S COVID-19 vaccine or a placebo. The CDR3 runs from the conserved cysteine through the conserved F or W. A D gene is named only where the DNA matches it firmly. Not all rows give a size; the values are once, few, many and, for expanded clones, a class.

>TRBJ1-1|15|TRBV5-6|once|.
TGTGCCAGCAGCGAAGATTATCAAGTGAACACTGAAGCTTTCTTT
CASSEDYQVNTEAFF
>TRBJ2-1|14|TRBV28|.|.
TGTGCCAGCAGTTTGGCGGCGGGCAACAATGAGCAGTTCTTC
CASSLAAGNNEQFF
>TRBJ1-4|14|TRBV5-1|.|.
TGCGCCAGCAGCTTGGAAGCGGTGAATGAAAAACTGTTTTTT
CASSLEAVNEKLFF
>TRBJ2-6|14|TRBV5-1|.|.
TGCGCCAGCAGAGATCCCTCTGGGGCCAACGTCCTGACTTTC
CASRDPSGANVLTF
>TRBJ2-3|10|TRBV11-2|.|.
TGTGCCAGCAGCTTGGATACGCAGTATTTT
CASSLDTQYF
>TRBJ2-1|15|TRBV6-5|.|TRBD2
TGTGCCAGCCCGAGGAGGGAGGGCTCCTACAATGAGCAGTTCTTC
CASPRREGSYNEQFF
>TRBJ1-2|11|TRBV19|.|.
TGTGCCAGTAGTATGGGAGATGGCTACACCTTC
CASSMGDGYTF
>TRBJ1-2|13|TRBV4-2|.|TRBD1
TGTGCCAGCACCAACAGGGGAGGGTATGGCTACACCTTC
CASTNRGGYGYTF
>TRBJ1-6|15|TRBV3-1/TRBV3-2|.|.
TGTGCCAGCAGCCAGGGGACGACCTATAATTCACCCCTCCACTTT
CASSQGTTYNSPLHF
>TRBJ2-3|14|TRBV19|once|.
TGTGCCAGTACGGGGGGCACTAGCACAGATACGCAGTATTTT
CASTGGTSTDTQYF
>TRBJ1-1|14|TRBV6-5|.|TRBD1
TGTGCCAGCAGGGGACAGGGGGTTGAGACTGAAGCTTTCTTT
CASRGQGVETEAFF
>TRBJ1-5|13|TRBV19|.|.
TGTGCCAGTAGTATTACCGGTAATCAGCCCCAGCATTTT
CASSITGNQPQHF
>TRBJ2-1|13|TRBV11-3|.|TRBD2
TGTGCCAGCAGCTTTAGTCTAGCGGGAGAGCAGTTCTTC
CASSFSLAGEQFF
>TRBJ2-3|13|TRBV20-1|.|.
TGCAGTGCTAGTGGGGGGCTCCCAGATACGCAGTATTTT
CSASGGLPDTQYF
>TRBJ2-1|15|TRBV24-1|.|.
TGTGCCACCAGTGATGCCGGGACTCCCTACCAAGAGCAGTTCTTC
CATSDAGTPYQEQFF
>TRBJ1-4|16|TRBV4-2|.|TRBD1
TGTGCCAGCAGCCAAGATCTGCAGGGGGGAAATGAAAAACTGTTTTTT
CASSQDLQGGNEKLFF
>TRBJ2-3|16|TRBV11-3|.|TRBD2
TGTGCCAGCAGCCCACCGATAGCGGGAGGGGGGAATAAGCAGTATTTT
CASSPPIAGGGNKQYF
>TRBJ2-7|15|TRBV15|.|.
TGTGCCACCCGTTCGCGGGACAGCCTCCCCTACGAGCAGTACTTC
CATRSRDSLPYEQYF
>TRBJ1-4|13|TRBV11-2|.|.
TGTGCCAGCAGCTACGGAGGGAGTGAAAAACTGTTTTTT
CASSYGGSEKLFF
>TRBJ1-3|16|TRBV11-3|few|TRBD1
TGTGCCAGCAGCCCAGGGCCGGGACAGGCGGGAAACACCATATATTTT
CASSPGPGQAGNTIYF
>TRBJ2-5|14|TRBV5-1|.|TRBD2
TGCGCCAGCAGCTTCCTCGCGGGAGAAGAGACCCAGTACTTC
CASSFLAGEETQYF
>TRBJ1-5|14|TRBV6-1|.|.
TGTGCCAGCAGTGAGAGGGGAGGGGGTCAGCCCCAGCATTTT
CASSERGGGQPQHF
>TRBJ2-5|13|TRBV6-5|.|TRBD2
TGTGCCAGCAGTTACGGGGAGGGACAGACCCAGTACTTC
CASSYGEGQTQYF
>TRBJ2-1|15|TRBV5-1|.|.
TGCGCCAGCACTCGTAGGGGAGGCTCCTACAATGAGCAGTTCTTC
CASTRRGGSYNEQFF
>TRBJ2-5|12|TRBV19|.|.
TGTGCCAGTAGTTCGGGACGGGAGACCCAGTACTTC
CASSSGRETQYF
>TRBJ2-7|13|TRBV7-2|.|TRBD1
TGTGCCAGCAGCCGACAGGGGCGAGTCGGGCAGTACTTC
CASSRQGRVGQYF
>TRBJ2-3|10|TRBV20-1|.|.
TGCAGTGCTCAGCGGGATACGCAGTATTTT
CSAQRDTQYF
>TRBJ2-1|12|TRBV21-1|.|.
TGTGCCAGCAGGTGGGGGGAATATGAGCAGTTCTTC
CASRWGEYEQFF
>TRBJ2-7|14|TRBV5-1|.|TRBD2
TGCGCCAGCAGCCAACTAGCGGGAGTGAACGAGCAGTACTTC
CASSQLAGVNEQYF
>TRBJ1-6|18|TRBV10-1|once|TRBD1
TGCGCCAGCAGTGAGTCCCCTCGAGGACAGGGCCTGAATTCACCCCTCCACTTT
CASSESPRGQGLNSPLHF
>TRBJ2-7|15|TRBV7-9|once|.
TGTGCCAGCAGCCCTGAAGCAGGGGGGCCTTACGAGCAGTACTTC
CASSPEAGGPYEQYF
>TRBJ1-5|13|TRBV28|.|.
TGTGCCAGCAGTTTGACGGGGGGGAGGCCCCAGCATTTT
CASSLTGGRPQHF
>TRBJ2-1|13|TRBV5-6|.|.
TGTGCCAGCAGCCCCCGTGGGGGAGGTGAGCAGTTCTTC
CASSPRGGGEQFF
>TRBJ2-5|15|TRBV7-3|.|.
TGTGCCAGCAGCCCCGGGAGTCAGTACCAAGAGACCCAGTACTTC
CASSPGSQYQETQYF
>TRBJ1-4|13|TRBV29-1|.|.
TGCAGCGTTGAAGAAGGGCAGGGTGAAAAACTGTTTTTT
CSVEEGQGEKLFF
>TRBJ1-2|14|TRBV5-6|few|TRBD1
TGTGCCAGCAGCTTTCGGGACAGGGGGCCCCTCTACACCTTC
CASSFRDRGPLYTF
>TRBJ1-4|14|TRBV7-2|.|.
TGTGCCAGCAGCTTAGAGGCCTATTATGAAAAACTGTTTTTT
CASSLEAYYEKLFF
>TRBJ2-1|16|TRBV9|.|TRBD2
TGTGCCAGCAGCTCCCTAGCGGGAGTAGGATACAATGAGCAGTTCTTC
CASSSLAGVGYNEQFF
>TRBJ2-7|15|TRBV2|once|.
TGTGCCAGCAACTCGCGGGGAGGAGGGGTCTACGAGCAGTACTTC
CASNSRGGGVYEQYF
>TRBJ2-1|17|TRBV5-1|.|.
TGCGCCAGCAGCTTGATTTTAAGGGTAGCTTGGGACAATGAGCAGTTCTTC
CASSLILRVAWDNEQFF
>TRBJ1-6|14|TRBV10-3|few|TRBD1
TGTGCCATCAGGCCGGGACAGGAGAATTCACCCCTCCACTTT
CAIRPGQENSPLHF
>TRBJ2-1|17|TRBV27|.|TRBD2
TGTGCCAGCAGTTATGGTAGCGGGGGGCCAACGTACAATGAGCAGTTCTTC
CASSYGSGGPTYNEQFF
>TRBJ1-6|15|TRBV19|few|.
TGTGCCAGTAAGGAGGGAACCTCCTATAATTCACCCCTCCACTTT
CASKEGTSYNSPLHF
>TRBJ2-2|16|TRBV7-9|few|.
TGTGCCAGCAGCTTTGCATTGGCGGTGAACACCGGGGAGCTGTTTTTT
CASSFALAVNTGELFF
>TRBJ2-3|14|TRBV29-1|.|.
TGCAGCGTTGGTGGAGCTTCTAGCACAGATACGCAGTATTTT
CSVGGASSTDTQYF
>TRBJ2-7|14|TRBV5-5|once|.
TGTGCCAGCAGCTTGTTAGCTCCAAATTACGAGCAGTACTTC
CASSLLAPNYEQYF
>TRBJ1-4|14|TRBV18|.|.
TGTGCCAGCTCACCACAAAGGAAGACGGAAAAACTGTTTTTT
CASSPQRKTEKLFF
>TRBJ2-1|13|TRBV6-5|.|TRBD1
TGTGCCAGCAGACCTACAGGGGTGAGGGAGCAGTTCTTC
CASRPTGVREQFF
>TRBJ1-1|14|TRBV6-2/TRBV6-3|.|.
TGTGCCAGCAGTGGGCTTGGCCTGGGCACTGAAGCTTTCTTT
CASSGLGLGTEAFF
>TRBJ1-1|11|TRBV20-1|.|TRBD1
TGCAGTGTTCCTGGACAGGGGAGAGCTTTCTTT
CSVPGQGRAFF
>TRBJ2-1|18|TRBV5-4|.|TRBD2
TGTGCCAGCAGCTTGGTGACGCTAGCGGGGGGGCCCTACAATGAGCAGTTCTTC
CASSLVTLAGGPYNEQFF
>TRBJ2-2|14|TRBV4-3|.|TRBD2
TGCGCCAGCAGAGGGGCGGGGGGCACCGGGGAGCTGTTTTTT
CASRGAGGTGELFF
>TRBJ1-1|14|TRBV18|.|.
TGTGCCAGCTCATCCACGGGACAGAACACTGAAGCTTTCTTT
CASSSTGQNTEAFF